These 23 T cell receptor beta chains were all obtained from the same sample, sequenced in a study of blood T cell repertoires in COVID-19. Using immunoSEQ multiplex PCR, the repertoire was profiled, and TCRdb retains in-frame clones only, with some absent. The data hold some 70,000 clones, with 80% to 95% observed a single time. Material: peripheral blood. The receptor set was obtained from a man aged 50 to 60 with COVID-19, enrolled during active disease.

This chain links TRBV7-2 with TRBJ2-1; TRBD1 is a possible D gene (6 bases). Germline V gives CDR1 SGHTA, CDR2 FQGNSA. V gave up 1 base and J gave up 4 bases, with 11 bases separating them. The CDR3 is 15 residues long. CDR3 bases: TGTGCCAGCAGCTTAGTTGGGGGCTTTTACAATGAGCAGTTCTTC. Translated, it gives CASSLVGGFYNEQFF.

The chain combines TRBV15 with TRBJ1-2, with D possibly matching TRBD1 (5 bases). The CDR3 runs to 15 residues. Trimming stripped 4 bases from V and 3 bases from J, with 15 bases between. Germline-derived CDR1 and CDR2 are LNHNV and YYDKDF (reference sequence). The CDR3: CATSNRTRLDYGYTF. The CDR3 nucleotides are TGTGCCACCAGCAACAGGACAAGGTTAGACTATGGCTACACCTTC.

The CDR3 nucleotides are TGTGCCAGCAGCCCGCGACTAGCGGGAGCTCTCTTGAACATTCAGTACTTC. Translated: CASSPRLAGALLNIQYF. The chain joins TRBV7-9 to TRBJ2-4; 12 bases fit TRBD2. V lost 5 bases to trimming and J lost 7 bases; unmatched junction nucleotides: 12. The CDR3 has 17 amino acids. Germline loops: CDR1 SEHNR, CDR2 FQNEAQ (reference sequence).

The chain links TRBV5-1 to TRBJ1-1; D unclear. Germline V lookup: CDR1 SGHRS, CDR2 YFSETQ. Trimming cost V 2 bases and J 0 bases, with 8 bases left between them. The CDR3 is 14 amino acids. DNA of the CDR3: TGCGCCAGCAGCTTTCGACGGGTGAACACTGAAGCTTTCTTT. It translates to CASSFRRVNTEAFF.

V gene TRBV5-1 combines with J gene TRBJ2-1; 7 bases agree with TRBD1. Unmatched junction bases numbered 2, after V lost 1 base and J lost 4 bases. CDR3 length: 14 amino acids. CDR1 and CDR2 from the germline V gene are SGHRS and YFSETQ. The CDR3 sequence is CASSLTGQYNEQFF. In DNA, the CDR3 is TGCGCCAGCAGCTTGACGGGACAGTACAATGAGCAGTTCTTC.

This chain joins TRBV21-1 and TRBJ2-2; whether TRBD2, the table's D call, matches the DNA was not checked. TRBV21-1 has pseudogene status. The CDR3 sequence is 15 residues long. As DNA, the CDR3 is TGTGCCAGCAGCAAAATAGCCGGGGGCACCGGGGAGCTGTTTTTT. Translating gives CASSKIAGGTGELFF.

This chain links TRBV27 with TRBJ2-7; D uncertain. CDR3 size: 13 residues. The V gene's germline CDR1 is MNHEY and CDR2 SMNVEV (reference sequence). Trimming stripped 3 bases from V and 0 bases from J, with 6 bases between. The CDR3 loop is CASSFPLSYEQYF. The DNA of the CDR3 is TGTGCCAGCAGTTTCCCCCTCTCCTACGAGCAGTACTTC.

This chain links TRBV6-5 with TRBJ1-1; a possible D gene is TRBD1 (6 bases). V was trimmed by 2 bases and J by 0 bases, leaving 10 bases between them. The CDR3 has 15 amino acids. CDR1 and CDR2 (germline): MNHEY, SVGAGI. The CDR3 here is CASSYTRGMNTEAFF. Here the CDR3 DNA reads TGTGCCAGCAGTTACACCAGGGGAATGAACACTGAAGCTTTCTTT.

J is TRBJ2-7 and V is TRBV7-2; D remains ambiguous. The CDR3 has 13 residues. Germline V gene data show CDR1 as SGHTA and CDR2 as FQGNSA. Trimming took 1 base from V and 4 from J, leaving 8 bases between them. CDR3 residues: CASSLDSPYEQYF. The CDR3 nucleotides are TGTGCCAGCAGCTTAGACAGCCCTTACGAGCAGTACTTC. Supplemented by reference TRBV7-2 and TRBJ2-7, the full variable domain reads GAGVSQSPSNKVTEKGKDVELRCDPISGHTALYWYRQSLGQGLEFLIYFQGNSAPDKSGLPSDRFSAERTGGSVSTLTIQRTQQEDSAVYLCASSLDSPYEQYFGPGTRLTVT.

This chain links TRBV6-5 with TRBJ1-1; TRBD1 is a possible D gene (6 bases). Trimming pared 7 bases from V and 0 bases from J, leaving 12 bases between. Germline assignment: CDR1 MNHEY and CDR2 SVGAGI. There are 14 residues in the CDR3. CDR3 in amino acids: CASIQGALNTEAFF. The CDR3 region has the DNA TGTGCCAGCATACAGGGAGCATTGAACACTGAAGCTTTCTTT.

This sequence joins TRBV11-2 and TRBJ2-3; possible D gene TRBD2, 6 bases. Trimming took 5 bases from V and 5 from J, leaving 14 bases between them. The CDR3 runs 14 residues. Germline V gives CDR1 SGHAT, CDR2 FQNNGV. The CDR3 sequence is CASSEPTRRDTQYF. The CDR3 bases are TGTGCCAGCAGCGAACCGACTAGGAGAGATACGCAGTATTTT. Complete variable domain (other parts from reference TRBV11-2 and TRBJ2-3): EAGVAQSPRYKIIEKRQSVAFWCNPISGHATLYWYQQILGQGPKLLIQFQNNGVVDDSQLPKDRFSAERLKGVDSTLKIQPAKLEDSAVYLCASSEPTRRDTQYFGPGTRLTVL.

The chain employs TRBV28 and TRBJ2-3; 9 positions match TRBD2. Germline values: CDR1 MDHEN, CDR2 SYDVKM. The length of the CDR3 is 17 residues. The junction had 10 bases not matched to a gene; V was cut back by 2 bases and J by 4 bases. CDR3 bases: TGTGCCAGCAGTTTAGTTCGGGCTAGCGGGATCGCAGATACGCAGTATTTT. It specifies CASSLVRASGIADTQYF.

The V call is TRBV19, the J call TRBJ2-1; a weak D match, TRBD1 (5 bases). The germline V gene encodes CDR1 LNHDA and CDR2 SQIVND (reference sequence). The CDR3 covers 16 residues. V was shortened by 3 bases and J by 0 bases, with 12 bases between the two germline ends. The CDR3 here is CASSIRRASSYNEQFF. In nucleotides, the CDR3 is TGTGCCAGTAGTATCCGCAGGGCTAGCTCCTACAATGAGCAGTTCTTC.

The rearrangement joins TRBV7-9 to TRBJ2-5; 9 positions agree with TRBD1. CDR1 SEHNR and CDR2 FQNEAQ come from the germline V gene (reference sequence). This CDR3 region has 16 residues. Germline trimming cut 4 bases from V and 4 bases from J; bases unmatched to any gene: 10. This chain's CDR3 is CASSYTRTGDTETQYF. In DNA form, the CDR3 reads TGTGCCAGCAGCTATACCCGGACAGGGGACACAGAGACCCAGTACTTC.

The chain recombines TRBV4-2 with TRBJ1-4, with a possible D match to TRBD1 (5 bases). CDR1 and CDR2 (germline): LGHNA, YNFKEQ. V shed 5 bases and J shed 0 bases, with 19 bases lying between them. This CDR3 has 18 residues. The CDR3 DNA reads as TGTGCCAGCAGCTACACCCCAGGGAGGCTTGCAACTAATGAAAAACTGTTTTTT. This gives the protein CASSYTPGRLATNEKLFF.

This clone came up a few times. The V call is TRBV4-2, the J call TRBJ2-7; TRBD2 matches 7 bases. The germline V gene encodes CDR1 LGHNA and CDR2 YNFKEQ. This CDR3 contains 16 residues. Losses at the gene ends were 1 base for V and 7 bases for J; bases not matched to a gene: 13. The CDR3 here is CASSQVASGLGGEQYF. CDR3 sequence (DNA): TGTGCCAGCAGCCAAGTGGCCAGTGGCTTGGGGGGGGAGCAGTACTTC.

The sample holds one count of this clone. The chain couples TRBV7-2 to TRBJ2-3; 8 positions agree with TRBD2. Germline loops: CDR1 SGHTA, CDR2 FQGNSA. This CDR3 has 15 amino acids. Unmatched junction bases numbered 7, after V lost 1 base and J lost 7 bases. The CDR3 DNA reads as TGTGCCAGCAGCTTAGGGTCGGGAGGGCAAAATACGCAGTATTTT. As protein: CASSLGSGGQNTQYF.

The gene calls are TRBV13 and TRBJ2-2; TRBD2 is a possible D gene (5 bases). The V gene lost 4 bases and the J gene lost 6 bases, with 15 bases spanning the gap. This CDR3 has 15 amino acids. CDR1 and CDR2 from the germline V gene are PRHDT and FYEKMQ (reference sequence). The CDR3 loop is CASSSRGSGAGELFF. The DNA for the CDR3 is TGTGCCAGCAGCTCCCGGGGTTCCGGCGCCGGGGAGCTGTTTTTT.

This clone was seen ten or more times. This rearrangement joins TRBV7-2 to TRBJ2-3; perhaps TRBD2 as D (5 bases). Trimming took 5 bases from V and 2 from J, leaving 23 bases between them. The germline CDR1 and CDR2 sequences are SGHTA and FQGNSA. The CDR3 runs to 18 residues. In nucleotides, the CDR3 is TGTGCCAGCAGCCTCGGCGAGGGCATTTTGAAAGTCACAGATACGCAGTATTTT. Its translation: CASSLGEGILKVTDTQYF.

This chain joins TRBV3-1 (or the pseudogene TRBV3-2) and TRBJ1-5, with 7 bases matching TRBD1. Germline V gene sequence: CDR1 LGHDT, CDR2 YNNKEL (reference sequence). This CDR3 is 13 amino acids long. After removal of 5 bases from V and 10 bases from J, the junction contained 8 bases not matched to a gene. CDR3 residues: CASSADRDRPQHF. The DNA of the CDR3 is TGTGCCAGCAGCGCCGATAGGGACAGACCCCAGCATTTT.

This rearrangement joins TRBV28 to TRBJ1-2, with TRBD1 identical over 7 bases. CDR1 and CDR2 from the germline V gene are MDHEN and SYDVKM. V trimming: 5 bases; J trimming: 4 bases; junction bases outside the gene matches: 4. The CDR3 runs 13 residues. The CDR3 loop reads CASSDRAPYGYTF. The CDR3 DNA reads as TGTGCCAGCAGTGACAGGGCCCCCTATGGCTACACCTTC.

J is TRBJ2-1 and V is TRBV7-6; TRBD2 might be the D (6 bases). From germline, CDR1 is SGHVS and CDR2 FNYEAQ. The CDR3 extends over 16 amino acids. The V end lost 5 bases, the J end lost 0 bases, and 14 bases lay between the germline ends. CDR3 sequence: CASSPTGGSSYNEQFF. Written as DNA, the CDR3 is TGTGCCAGCAGCCCCACAGGAGGGAGCTCCTACAATGAGCAGTTCTTC.

The CDR3 DNA reads TGTGCCAGCAAGACTAGCGGGAACTCCTACGAGCAGTACTTC. Protein: CASKTSGNSYEQYF. V is TRBV6-6 and J is TRBJ2-7; the match to TRBD2 covers 11 bases. Looked up from germline, CDR1 is MNHNY and CDR2 is SVGAGI (reference sequence). The CDR3 runs 14 residues. Germline trimming cut 7 bases from V and 0 bases from J; bases unmatched to any gene: 2.